The 19 T cell receptor beta chains presented below share a single source sample, sequenced in a study of regulatory T cells in long-lasting Graves disease. The time point denotes: newly diagnosed GD, antithyroid drugs for less than 3 months. Making the TCR library involved RNA that had been extracted from PBMCs. Construction of TCR beta libraries relied on iRepertoire HTBI primers and on Arm-PCR targeting CDR3 regions. Each CDR3 protein is one row after TCRdb ran MiXCR on the multiplex PCR reads. The table lists around 460,000 distinct CDR3 sequences, around 13% of them singletons, with around a sixth in the top ten. These same records also appear under a second study, on T cells in Graves' hyperthyroidism and ophthalmopathy.

The source material was peripheral blood mononuclear cells (PBMCs), sampled at new diagnosis, from a patient treated with antithyroid drugs. The origin of the receptors is a woman in her fifties or sixties with Graves disease.

This clonotype was counted many times. The chain has TRBV6-1 and TRBJ1-1, with 7 bases lining up with TRBD1. The CDR3 is 15 amino acids. Germline V gene lookup returns CDR1 MNHNS and CDR2 SASEGT. The junction had 6 bases not matched to a gene; V was cut back by 4 bases and J by 1 base. CDR3 protein: CASSAQGQSNTEAFF. DNA for the CDR3: TGTGCCAGCAGTGCCCAGGGACAGTCGAACACTGAAGCTTTCTTT.

This clonotype was detected a few times. J is TRBJ2-7 and V is TRBV28; a possible D gene is TRBD1 (6 bases). Looked up from germline, CDR1 is MDHEN and CDR2 is SYDVKM. V gave up 0 bases and J gave up 0 bases, with 12 bases separating them. The CDR3 loop spans 16 amino acids. CDR3 in amino acids: CASSLWQGPRSYEQYF. The CDR3 DNA sequence: TGTGCCAGCAGTTTATGGCAGGGGCCCCGCTCCTACGAGCAGTACTTC.

This clonotype occurred many times. The CDR3: CASSIYTEAFF. DNA for the CDR3: TGTGCCAGCAGTATTTACACTGAAGCTTTCTTT. The chain links TRBV28 to TRBJ1-1; D ambiguous. Germline V CDR1 and CDR2: MDHEN, SYDVKM. The CDR3 extends over 11 amino acids. Deletions cut 5 bases from V and 3 bases from J, with 4 bases between.

This clonotype was counted many times. The chain combines TRBV28 with TRBJ2-3; no clear D. The V gene lost 3 bases and the J gene lost 1 base, with 11 bases spanning the gap. The CDR3 consists of 15 residues. Germline assignment: CDR1 MDHEN and CDR2 SYDVKM. CDR3 sequence (DNA): TGTGCCAGCAGTTTCCCCCTCCGCCGCACAGATACGCAGTATTTT. It translates to CASSFPLRRTDTQYF.

This clonotype was seen a few times. The chain recombines TRBV19 with TRBJ2-7; 7 nucleotides align to TRBD1. The CDR3 length is 12 residues. Germline assignment: CDR1 LNHDA and CDR2 SQIVND (reference sequence). CDR3 amino acids: CATGEWGEEQYF. CDR3 sequence (DNA): TGTGCAACAGGGGAGTGGGGAGAAGAGCAGTACTTC.

There are many counts of this clonotype. The chain is built from TRBV7-9 and TRBJ1-5; D uncertain. Germline V gene lookup returns CDR1 SEHNR and CDR2 FQNEAQ (reference sequence). There are 13 residues in the CDR3. Trimming removed 5 bases at V and 0 bases at J, with 5 bases between. The CDR3 DNA follows: TGTGCCAGCAGCCAAAATAGCAATCAGCCCCAGCATTTT. Amino acid sequence: CASSQNSNQPQHF.

This clonotype was found many times. V gene TRBV30 combines with J gene TRBJ1-1; tentatively, D is TRBD1 (6 bases). There are 14 residues in the CDR3. V was shortened by 0 bases and J by 5 bases, with 13 bases between the two germline ends. Germline assignment: CDR1 GTSNPN and CDR2 SVGIG (reference sequence). In nucleotides, the CDR3 is TGTGCCTGGAGTGTAGGGGGGGATTGGACTGAAGCTTTCTTT. Translated: CAWSVGGDWTEAFF.

A few counts support this clonotype. This chain links TRBV5-1 with TRBJ2-5; D uncertain. V was shortened by 0 bases and J by 0 bases, with 9 bases between the two germline ends. Germline values: CDR1 SGHRS, CDR2 YFSETQ. The CDR3 extends over 15 amino acids. DNA of the CDR3: TGCGCCAGCAGCTTGGTTCCTAACCACCAAGAGACCCAGTACTTC. As protein: CASSLVPNHQETQYF.

This clonotype was recorded many times. The chain is built from TRBV28 and TRBJ1-5; no reliable D call. V lost 1 base and J lost 4, with 11 bases in between. The CDR3 runs 15 residues. Germline CDR1 is MDHEN and CDR2 is SYDVKM. CDR3 sequence (DNA): TGTGCCAGCAGTTTATTTGGACGGATAAATCAGCCCCAGCATTTT. It is translated as CASSLFGRINQPQHF.

The chain links TRBV19 to TRBJ2-3; TRBD2 matches at 8 bases. V lost 5 bases, J lost 1 base, and 8 bases stayed unmatched. The CDR3 contains 16 residues. Germline values: CDR1 LNHDA, CDR2 SQIVND (reference sequence). The CDR3 region has the DNA TGTGCCAGTAGTGCCGAGCGGGAGTCCCGCACAGATACGCAGTATTTT. Residues: CASSAERESRTDTQYF.

This clonotype was seen at least ten times. The chain's CDR3 is CASSPLTGGSTDTQYF. DNA of the CDR3: TGTGCCAGCAGTCCATTGACAGGGGGAAGCACAGATACGCAGTATTTT. The rearrangement uses TRBV28 and TRBJ2-3; TRBD1 matches 9 bases. Germline V lookup: CDR1 MDHEN, CDR2 SYDVKM. The CDR3 runs 16 residues. After removal of 5 bases from V and 0 bases from J, the junction contained 6 bases not matched to a gene.

This clonotype has ten or more counts. This chain joins TRBV28 and TRBJ2-4; 7 bases match TRBD2. The V and J ends lost 1 base and 6 bases, in that order; junction bases with no gene match: 3. Germline-derived CDR1 and CDR2 are MDHEN and SYDVKM. The CDR3 extends over 14 amino acids. DNA of the CDR3: TGTGCCAGCAGTTTATTTCCTAGCGGAAACATTCAGTACTTC. Its translation is CASSLFPSGNIQYF.

This clonotype showed up many times. The chain carries TRBV7-9 and TRBJ1-1; 7 nucleotides match TRBD1. The CDR3 contains 16 residues. Trimming at V came to 1 base and at J to 1 base, leaving 6 bases not matched to a gene. Germline assignment: CDR1 SEHNR and CDR2 FQNEAQ (reference sequence). The DNA for the CDR3 is TGTGCCAGCAGCTTAGTTAGGGGGCCTGGGAACACTGAAGCTTTCTTT. Protein sequence: CASSLVRGPGNTEAFF.

The V gene is TRBV30, the J gene TRBJ2-7; TRBD2 agrees at 9 bases. The CDR3 runs to 17 residues. Trimming took 0 bases from V and 2 from J; bases not matched to a gene: 11. Germline V lookup: CDR1 GTSNPN, CDR2 SVGIG (reference sequence). CDR3 sequence reads: CAWSVPSGTRLTYEQYF. The CDR3 DNA reads TGTGCCTGGAGTGTACCTAGCGGGACCCGTTTGACCTACGAGCAGTACTTC.

This clonotype was detected ten times or more. The chain is built from TRBV5-6 and TRBJ2-3; no clear D gene. Germline lookup yields CDR1 SGHDT and CDR2 YYEEEE. V lost 0 bases to trimming and J lost 3 bases, with 11 bases between them. The CDR3 sequence is 15 residues long. CDR3 in DNA: TGTGCCAGCAGCTTGGAGGCCAGGATTACAGATACGCAGTATTTT. Protein product: CASSLEARITDTQYF.

This clonotype was seen a handful of times. This sequence joins TRBV30 and TRBJ2-1; 8 nucleotides line up with TRBD2. Trimming removed 3 bases from V and 5 bases from J; junction bases left unmatched: 9. Germline assignment: CDR1 GTSNPN and CDR2 SVGIG (reference sequence). The CDR3 has 15 amino acids. The CDR3 DNA follows: TGTGCCTGGAGCCCGGGACTAGATGGCCACAATGAGCAGTTCTTC. Its protein product is CAWSPGLDGHNEQFF.

On this clonotype: Only one base separates this from a far larger clonotype, so it likely reflects a read error. V is TRBV12-3 or TRBV12-4 and J is TRBJ2-7, with 7 positions matching TRBD2. With V trimmed by 5 bases and J by 7 bases, 11 bases remained unmatched. The CDR3 length is 14 residues. The CDR3 sequence: CASSRGDSSNEQYF. The CDR3 DNA sequence: TGTGCCAGCAGTCGGGGGGACTCTAGCAATGAGCAGTACTTC.

The table lists this clonotype with many counts. This sequence joins TRBV6-4 and TRBJ2-1, with TRBD2 matching 7 bases. J was trimmed by 5 bases and V by 3 bases; bases with no gene match: 7. This CDR3 is 15 amino acids long. Germline V CDR1 and CDR2: MRHNA, SNTAGT. The DNA for the CDR3 is TGTGCCAGCAGTGAGCGGGAGTCAGGGCACAATGAGCAGTTCTTC. Translating gives CASSERESGHNEQFF.

This clonotype was seen ten or more times. V gene TRBV2 combines with J gene TRBJ1-4; D is unclear. Looked up from germline, CDR1 is SNHLY and CDR2 is FYNNEI. Deletions cut 2 bases from V and 0 bases from J, with 7 bases between. The CDR3 is made up of 15 amino acids. The CDR3 loop is CASSEQPATNEKLFF. For the CDR3, the DNA is TGTGCCAGCAGTGAACAGCCTGCAACTAATGAAAAACTGTTTTTT.